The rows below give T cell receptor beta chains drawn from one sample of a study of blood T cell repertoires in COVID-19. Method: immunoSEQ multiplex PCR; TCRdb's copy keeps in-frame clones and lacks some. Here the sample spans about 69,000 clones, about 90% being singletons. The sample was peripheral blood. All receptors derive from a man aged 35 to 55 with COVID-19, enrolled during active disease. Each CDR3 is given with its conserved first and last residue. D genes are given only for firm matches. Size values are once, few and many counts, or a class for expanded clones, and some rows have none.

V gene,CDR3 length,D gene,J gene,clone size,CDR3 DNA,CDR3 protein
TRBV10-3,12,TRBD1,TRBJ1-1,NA,TGTGCCATCAGTGAGTCACAGGGGTCGGCTTTCTTT,CAISESQGSAFF
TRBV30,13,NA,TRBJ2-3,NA,TGTGCCTGGAGTGTAGCCCAGAGGAATACGCAGTATTTT,CAWSVAQRNTQYF
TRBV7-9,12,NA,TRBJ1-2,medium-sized,TGTGCCAGCAGCTTACAGGGCGAGGGCTACACCTTC,CASSLQGEGYTF
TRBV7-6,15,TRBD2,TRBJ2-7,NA,TGTGCCAGCACCCTAGGGACTAGCGGAGGATACGAGCAGTACTTC,CASTLGTSGGYEQYF
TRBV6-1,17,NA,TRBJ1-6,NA,TGTGCCAGCAGTGGGAGTACTTTGAGCTCCTATAATTCACCCCTCCACTTT,CASSGSTLSSYNSPLHF
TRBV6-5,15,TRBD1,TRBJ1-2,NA,TGTGCCAGCAGTTACTCAGGCAGGGGGCGCGGTGGCTACACCTTC,CASSYSGRGRGGYTF
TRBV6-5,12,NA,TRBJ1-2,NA,TGTGCCAGCATAGGCGGGCACTATGGCTACACCTTC,CASIGGHYGYTF
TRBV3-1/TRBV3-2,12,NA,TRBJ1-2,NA,TGTGCCAGCAGCCAACTCGCGGATGGCTACACCTTC,CASSQLADGYTF
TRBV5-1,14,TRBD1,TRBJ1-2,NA,TGCGCCAGCAGCATCCTACAGGGGGGCTATGGCTACACCTTC,CASSILQGGYGYTF
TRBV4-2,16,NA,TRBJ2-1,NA,TGTGCCAGCAGCCAAGAGCGGCGGGGAGAATACAATGAGCAGTTCTTC,CASSQERRGEYNEQFF
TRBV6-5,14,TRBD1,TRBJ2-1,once,TGTGCCAGCAGTTACAAGGGACAGAACAATGAGCAGTTCTTC,CASSYKGQNNEQFF
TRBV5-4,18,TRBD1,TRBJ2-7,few,TGTGCCAGCAGCTTGACCATAGTAGCAGGGGGACATGTCTACGAGCAGTACTTC,CASSLTIVAGGHVYEQYF
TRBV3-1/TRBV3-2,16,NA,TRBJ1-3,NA,TGTGCCAGCAGCCCTTTATACCCTAGCTCTGGAAACACCATATATTTT,CASSPLYPSSGNTIYF
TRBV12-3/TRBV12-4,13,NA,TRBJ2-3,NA,TGTGCCAGCAGTTTTACGACAGAAGATACGCAGTATTTT,CASSFTTEDTQYF
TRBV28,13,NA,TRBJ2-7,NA,TGTGCCAGCAGTTGGACAGCAACCTACGAGCAGTACTTC,CASSWTATYEQYF
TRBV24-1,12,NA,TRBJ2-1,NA,TGTGCCACCAGTGAGAGATTTAATGAGCAGTTCTTC,CATSERFNEQFF
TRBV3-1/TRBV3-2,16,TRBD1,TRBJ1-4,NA,TGTGCCAGCAGCCAAGAGGGACAGGGCCAGAGGGAAAAACTGTTTTTT,CASSQEGQGQREKLFF
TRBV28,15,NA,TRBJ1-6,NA,TGTGCCAGCAGTTTTGGACAGTCTAATAATTCACCCCTCCACTTT,CASSFGQSNNSPLHF
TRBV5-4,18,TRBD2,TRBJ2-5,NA,TGTGCCAGCAGCTTGCCTAGCGGGGGGGGAAGGTACCAAGAGACCCAGTACTTC,CASSLPSGGGRYQETQYF
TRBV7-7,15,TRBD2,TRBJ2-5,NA,TGTGCCAGCAGCTTAGTCGGGGGGGCCGGTGAGACCCAGTACTTC,CASSLVGGAGETQYF
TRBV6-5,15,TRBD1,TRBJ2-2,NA,TGTGCCGCCGAGCTAGGACAGGGGGACACCGGGGAGCTGTTTTTT,CAAELGQGDTGELFF
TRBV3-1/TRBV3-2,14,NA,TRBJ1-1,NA,TGTGCCAGCACCCTACAGGGATCGCACACTGAAGCTTTCTTT,CASTLQGSHTEAFF
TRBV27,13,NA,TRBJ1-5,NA,TGTGCCAGCAGTTTCAGGGTGTACCAGCCCCAGCATTTT,CASSFRVYQPQHF
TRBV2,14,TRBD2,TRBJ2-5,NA,TGTGCCAGCAGTGACTGGGACTACCGAGAGACCCAGTACTTC,CASSDWDYRETQYF
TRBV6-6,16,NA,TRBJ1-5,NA,TGTGCCAGCAGTCCGACAGGAGCGGGGAGCAATCAGCCCCAGCATTTT,CASSPTGAGSNQPQHF
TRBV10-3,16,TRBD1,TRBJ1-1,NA,TGTGCCATCAGTGAGGGGACCGGACAGGGAAGAACTGAAGCTTTCTTT,CAISEGTGQGRTEAFF
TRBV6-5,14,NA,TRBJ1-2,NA,TGTGCCAGCAGCGCCGTCCGGGGATCGAGAGGCTACACCTTC,CASSAVRGSRGYTF
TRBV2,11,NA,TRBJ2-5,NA,TGTGCCAGTTTCGGGGGGCAGACCCAGTACTTC,CASFGGQTQYF
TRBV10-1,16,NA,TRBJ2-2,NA,TGCGCCAGCAGTCCGCCGGGACATACAAACACCGGGGAGCTGTTTTTT,CASSPPGHTNTGELFF
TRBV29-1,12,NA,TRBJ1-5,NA,TGCAGCGTTGAAGATCCGGATCAGCCCCAGCATTTT,CSVEDPDQPQHF
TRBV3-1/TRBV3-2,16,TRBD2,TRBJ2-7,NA,TGTGCCAGCAGTCGCGGACTAGCGGGGACGTCCTACGAGCAGTACTTC,CASSRGLAGTSYEQYF
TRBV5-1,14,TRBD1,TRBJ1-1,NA,TGCGCCAGCCGGACAGGGGACGGTGACACTGAAGCTTTCTTT,CASRTGDGDTEAFF
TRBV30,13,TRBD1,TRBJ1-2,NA,TGTGCCTGGAGCCTACAGGGGATAGATGGCTACACCTTC,CAWSLQGIDGYTF
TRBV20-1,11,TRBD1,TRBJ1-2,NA,TGCAGTGCCCCGGACAGGGGCGGCTACACCTTC,CSAPDRGGYTF